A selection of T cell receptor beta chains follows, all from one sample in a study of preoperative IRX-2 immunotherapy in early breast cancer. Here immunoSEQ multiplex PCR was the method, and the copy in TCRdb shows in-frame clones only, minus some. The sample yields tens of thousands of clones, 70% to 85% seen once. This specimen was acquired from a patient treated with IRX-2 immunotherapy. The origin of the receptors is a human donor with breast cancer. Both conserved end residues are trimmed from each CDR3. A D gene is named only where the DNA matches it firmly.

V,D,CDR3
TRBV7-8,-,ASSQELGRSAF
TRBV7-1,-,ASITEGLSSSYEQY
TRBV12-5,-,ASTWHVNYGYT
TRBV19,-,ASSIGGSGTYEQY
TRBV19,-,ASSLIGGIYT
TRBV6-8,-,ASTRAGSGEKLF
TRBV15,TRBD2,ATSESGTSGKDHYEQY
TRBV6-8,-,ASSYSRDMIRSGANVLT
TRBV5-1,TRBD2,ASSPALAGGDDTQY
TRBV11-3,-,ASSDRRGGGGAPLH
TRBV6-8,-,ASSYGDNEQF
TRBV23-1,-,ASSLSHWDEQY
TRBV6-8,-,ASSYFGRLGNQPQH
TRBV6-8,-,ASRPRATNEKLF
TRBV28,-,ASQAGENTEAF
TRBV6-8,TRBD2,ASSRTSEGELF
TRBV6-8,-,AIRAGRDNTEAF
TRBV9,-,ASRTSGADSPLH
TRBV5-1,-,ASSSSTAKNIQY
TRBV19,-,ASNPGARWHTDTQY
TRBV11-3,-,ASSLVQGRNEQF
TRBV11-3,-,ASSQNPNRFGNTIY
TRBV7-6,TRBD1,ASSIQGARETQY
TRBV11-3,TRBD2,ASSLGSLAGQETQY
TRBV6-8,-,ASSYSQTAEKLF
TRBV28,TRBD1,ASTGQGGRTNEKLF
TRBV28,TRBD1,ASSLSAGGAYEQY
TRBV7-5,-,ASSLGRNTGELF
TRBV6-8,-,ASSLGGNTIY
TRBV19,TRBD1,ASTGQVYTEAF
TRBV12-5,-,ASTSSLLLGRWGETQY
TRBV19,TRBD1,ASSWTGVWNEQF
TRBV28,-,ASAVGRDPTGELF
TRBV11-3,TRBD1,ASSLDPGQGNYGYT
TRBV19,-,ASSSGLMEKLF
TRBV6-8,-,ASSARAFGNTIY
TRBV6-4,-,ASSEAQATQY
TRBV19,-,ASTRDSRGGYT
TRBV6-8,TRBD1,AGRTGGAYEQY
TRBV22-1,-,ASSLRVNYGYT
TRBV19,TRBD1,ASSTTSMTGGFY